The clone carrying this TCR beta chain was seen only once. Germline CDR1 KGHSH, CDR2 LQKENI. This CDR3 has 15 residues. Trimming took 4 bases from V and 1 from J; bases not matched to a gene: 6. As handled by the study authors: Estimation of nucleated cell counts relied on the amplification of reference gene primers. The data were produced by immunoSEQ multiplex PCR, yet TCRdb's version contains in-frame clones alone and is incomplete. V and J calls and clone size are copied from that table; D and trimming were computed from the DNA. The sample records about 85,000 clones, roughly 87% being singletons. The data stem from a study of blood T cell repertoires in COVID-19. Study-wide background: COVID-19 samples collected from the United States, Italy and Spain covered acute and convalescent phases. PBMCs, B-cell-depleted T cells, or T cells provided the cDNA or gDNA that made up the material.

The J gene is TRBJ1-1, the V gene TRBV18; 7 positions agree with TRBD1. Sequencing was performed on peripheral blood. The source is a man aged 55 to 70 with acute or convalescent COVID-19. The CDR3 loop is CASSLSDRTNTEAFF. Here the CDR3 DNA reads TGTGCCAGCTCACTATCGGACAGGACGAACACTGAAGCTTTCTTT.